The source of this TCR beta chain is a study of blood T cell repertoires in COVID-19. Sequencing was performed with immunoSEQ multiplex PCR; in TCRdb, only in-frame clones are kept and a portion is missing. The sample contains fewer than 300,000 clones, 80% to 85% of which appear only once. The CDR3 spans 13 residues. Trimming took 4 bases from V and 8 from J, leaving 11 bases between them. The germline CDR1 and CDR2 sequences are SGHTA and FQGNSA. The V and J genes are TRBV7-2 and TRBJ1-4; a possible D gene is TRBD1 (5 bases). Specimen: peripheral blood. The receptor was derived from an older person with COVID-19, enrolled during active disease. CDR3 DNA sequence: TGTGCCAGCAGCTCCGTACAGGCAGAAAAACTGTTTTTT. Encoded protein: CASSSVQAEKLFF.